This T cell receptor beta chain appears in the sequencing data of a study of regulatory T cells in long-lasting Graves disease. This clonotype has at least ten counts. The antigen is unknown. Time point: newly diagnosed GD, antithyroid drugs for less than 3 months. Preparation of the TCR library used RNA extracted from PBMCs. Patients came from an endocrinology department in Xi'an, China. Each patient gave around 8.1 milliliters of EDTA-anticoagulated peripheral blood. The germline gives CDR1 MGHRA, CDR2 YSYEKL. J gave up 5 bases and V 4 bases, and 13 bases lay outside the gene matches. The CDR3 contains 17 residues. Notes on the study in general: Those with persistent Graves' had less TCR diversity than newly diagnosed patients. Preferential use of TRBV28, TRBJ1-2 and TRBJ2-5 was seen in persistent disease.

According to the study, TCR beta libraries were built with iRepertoire HTBI primers and CDR3-region Arm-PCR. Each CDR3 protein gets one entry after TCRdb re-called the multiplex PCR reads with MiXCR. Of about 300,000 distinct CDR3 sequences in the sample, approximately 20% were seen once. The rearrangement joins TRBV4-1 to TRBJ1-1; 10 bases match TRBD1. This clonotype originated in a female donor with Graves disease. The sample consisted of peripheral blood mononuclear cells (PBMCs), taken at new diagnosis, from a patient treated with antithyroid drugs. The CDR3 protein is CASSLLGTGDARTEAFF. In DNA form, the CDR3 reads TGCGCCAGCAGCCTTTTAGGGACAGGGGATGCAAGAACTGAAGCTTTCTTT.